Listed here are 30 T cell receptor beta chains from one sample, sequenced in a study of blood T cell repertoires in COVID-19. Profiling relied on immunoSEQ multiplex PCR, and the TCRdb table lists in-frame clones only, not all of them. The sample holds 150,000 to 200,000 clones, roughly 83% seen once. Sequenced material: PBMCs or T cells enriched from blood (not recorded which). These receptors were obtained from a woman in her twenties or thirties who had recovered from COVID-19.

The V and J genes are TRBV10-3 and TRBJ2-3, with a weak D call TRBD2 (6 bases). Germline CDR1 and CDR2: ENHRY and SYGVKD. Trimming shortened V by 4 bases and J by 8 bases, and 19 bases separated the two germline ends. CDR3 length: 15 amino acids. In nucleotides, the CDR3 is TGTGCCATCAGTGCCGAAGCGGCCCTCGGGGGTACGCAGTATTTT. Its protein product is CAISAEAALGGTQYF.

V usage is TRBV10-3 and J usage is TRBJ2-5; the match to TRBD2 covers 12 bases. J lost 4 bases, V lost 10 bases, and 10 bases had no gene match. This CDR3 is built from 15 residues. CDR1 and CDR2 (germline): ENHRY, SYGVKD. The CDR3 here is CATAPGTSGLETQYF. CDR3 in DNA: TGTGCCACCGCTCCCGGGACTAGCGGGTTAGAGACCCAGTACTTC.

The V gene is TRBV14, the J gene TRBJ2-7; 8 bases line up with TRBD1. The CDR3 has 15 residues. V gave up 5 bases and J gave up 3 bases; unmatched junction bases: 9. Germline V gives CDR1 SGHDN, CDR2 FVKESK. CDR3 in amino acids: CASSVYGTGYYEQYF. The CDR3 region has the DNA TGTGCCAGCAGCGTATACGGGACAGGTTACTACGAGCAGTACTTC.

This sequence joins TRBV28 and TRBJ2-7; a possible D gene is TRBD2 (5 bases). CDR3 size: 14 residues. Trimming stripped 3 bases from V and 2 bases from J, with 11 bases between. Germline CDR1 reads MDHEN; CDR2 reads SYDVKM. The CDR3 coding sequence is TGTGCCAGCAGTTTGGGTACTAGGACCTACGAGCAGTACTTC. This gives the protein CASSLGTRTYEQYF.

The genes are TRBV7-3 and TRBJ2-1; the D gene is possibly TRBD2 (6 bases). The germline gives CDR1 SGHTA, CDR2 FQGTGA. CDR3 length: 15 amino acids. V lost 2 bases to trimming and J lost 6 bases, with 14 bases between them. CDR3 loop: CASSLGRGRPNEQFF. The CDR3 DNA follows: TGTGCCAGCAGCTTAGGTCGGGGGAGGCCCAATGAGCAGTTCTTC.

V and J are TRBV30 and TRBJ1-3; D is unresolved. The length of the CDR3 is 11 residues. Germline values: CDR1 GTSNPN, CDR2 SVGIG (reference sequence). This CDR3 is CCGYLGNTIYF. For the CDR3, the DNA is TGTTGCGGGTATTTAGGAAACACCATATATTTT.

The rearrangement uses TRBV19 and TRBJ2-3, with TRBD2 matching 15 bases. Germline V gives CDR1 LNHDA, CDR2 SQIVND (reference sequence). The CDR3 length is 19 residues. V trimming: 4 bases; J trimming: 0 bases; junction bases outside the gene matches: 8. The CDR3 DNA reads as TGTGCCAGTAGTAAGGGACTAGCGGGAGGCCAAACTAGCACAGATACGCAGTATTTT. Protein sequence: CASSKGLAGGQTSTDTQYF.

This clone has just one count. This chain links TRBV7-2 with TRBJ1-5; perhaps TRBD1 as D (5 bases). The CDR3 spans 15 residues. Trimming left V 4 bases short and J 4 bases short, with 14 bases between. The germline gives CDR1 SGHTA, CDR2 FQGNSA. The CDR3 reads CASSSEQGGNQPQHF. CDR3 DNA sequence: TGTGCCAGCAGCTCGGAGCAGGGAGGGAATCAGCCCCAGCATTTT.

The chain combines TRBV7-7 with TRBJ2-1; TRBD2 agrees at 8 bases. CDR1 is SSHAT and CDR2 is FNYEAQ in the germline V gene (reference sequence). V lost 5 bases to trimming and J lost 8 bases; unmatched junction nucleotides: 8. This CDR3 has 14 residues. CDR3 residues: CASSQWRAGDEQFF. DNA of the CDR3: TGTGCCAGCAGCCAGTGGAGAGCGGGAGATGAGCAGTTCTTC.

V usage is TRBV6-2 or TRBV6-3 and J usage is TRBJ2-3, with 11 positions matching TRBD2. The V gene end was trimmed by 5 bases and the J gene end by 2 bases; junction bases not matched to a gene: 12. The CDR3 has 18 residues. The germline gives CDR1 MNHEY, CDR2 SVGEGT. The CDR3: CASSSLGVAGGNTDTQYF. The CDR3 DNA reads as TGTGCCAGCAGTAGTCTCGGAGTAGCGGGAGGGAACACAGATACGCAGTATTTT.

The V call is TRBV7-9, the J call TRBJ1-1; tentatively, D is TRBD1 (5 bases). V dropped 1 base and J dropped 2 bases, with 8 bases sitting between them. The CDR3 is 14 amino acids. In germline, CDR1 is SEHNR, CDR2 FQNEAQ (reference sequence). DNA for the CDR3: TGTGCCAGCAGCTTAGAGGGGATAAACACTGAAGCTTTCTTT. This sequence encodes CASSLEGINTEAFF.

The genes are TRBV6-2 or TRBV6-3 and TRBJ2-7, with D unresolved. CDR1 is MNHEY, CDR2 SVGEGT, per germline. This CDR3 has 15 residues. The V end lost 6 bases, the J end lost 0 bases, and 15 bases lay between the germline ends. The CDR3 coding sequence is TGTGCCAGCAGCCTCGACTTTGTAAGCTCCTACGAGCAGTACTTC. Translating gives CASSLDFVSSYEQYF.

This clone has a single count. The chain joins TRBV5-6 to TRBJ1-5; the D gene is possibly TRBD1 (6 bases). Germline assignment: CDR1 SGHDT and CDR2 YYEEEE. The V gene lost 1 base and the J gene lost 0 bases, with 8 bases spanning the gap. The length of the CDR3 is 15 residues. CDR3 sequence (DNA): TGTGCCAGCAGCTTGAGGGGGTATAGCAATCAGCCCCAGCATTTT. It yields the protein CASSLRGYSNQPQHF.

This sequence joins TRBV27 and TRBJ1-1; 7 bases map to TRBD1. The CDR3 loop spans 12 amino acids. The trim removed 6 bases at V and 9 bases at J, leaving 7 bases unmatched. The germline gives CDR1 MNHEY, CDR2 SMNVEV (reference sequence). The DNA for the CDR3 is TGTGCCAGCAGAGAACAGGGGAGAAAAGCTTTCTTT. This sequence encodes CASREQGRKAFF.

The chain has TRBV19 and TRBJ1-1; a weak D match, TRBD1 (5 bases). The length of the CDR3 is 16 residues. The V end lost 5 bases, the J end lost 4 bases, and 20 bases lay between the germline ends. The germline CDR1 and CDR2 sequences are LNHDA and SQIVND (reference sequence). Here the CDR3 DNA reads TGTGCCAGTAGTGCCCGGACATCGGGAGTTGGCACTGAAGCTTTCTTT. Protein sequence: CASSARTSGVGTEAFF.

The V gene is TRBV11-3, the J gene TRBJ2-1; 8 nucleotides align to TRBD2. Germline CDR1 reads SGHNT; CDR2 reads YENEEA. There are 16 residues in the CDR3. J was trimmed by 2 bases and V by 1 base; bases with no gene match: 4. The CDR3 DNA reads TGTGCCAGCAGCTTAGGGCTAGCGGGCACCTACAATGAGCAGTTCTTC. Its translation: CASSLGLAGTYNEQFF. The whole variable domain, remainder taken from reference TRBV11-3 and TRBJ2-1, is EAGVVQSPRYKIIEKKQPVAFWCNPISGHNTLYWYLQNLGQGPELLIRYENEEAVDDSQLPKDRFSAERLKGVDSTLKIQPAELGDSAVYLCASSLGLAGTYNEQFFGPGTRLTVL.

J is TRBJ2-5 and V is TRBV5-1; D is perhaps TRBD1 (6 bases). In germline, CDR1 is SGHRS, CDR2 YFSETQ. The ends were cut back, 5 bases at V and 3 bases at J, with 17 bases in the middle. The CDR3 is 15 amino acids. The CDR3 DNA reads as TGCGCCAGCAGTTATACCGGGACACCAAAAGAGACCCAGTACTTC. Encoded protein: CASSYTGTPKETQYF.

The chain joins TRBV12-3 or TRBV12-4 to TRBJ1-5; D is ambiguous. The ends were cut back, 6 bases at V and 4 bases at J, with 10 bases in the middle. This CDR3 has 13 residues. This CDR3 reads CASSLTGNQPQHF. The CDR3 bases are TGTGCCAGCAGCCTAACGGGGAATCAGCCCCAGCATTTT.

The chain couples TRBV4-1 to TRBJ2-5; 9 positions match TRBD2. The germline CDR1 and CDR2 sequences are MGHRA and YSYEKL. The CDR3 loop spans 15 amino acids. V lost 2 bases to trimming and J lost 5 bases; unmatched junction nucleotides: 6. The CDR3 region has the DNA TGCGCCAGCAGCCAATTTTCTAGCGGGGTGGAGACCCAGTACTTC. Translating gives CASSQFSSGVETQYF.

The V and J genes are TRBV27 and TRBJ2-2; 9 nucleotides align to TRBD1. V shed 9 bases, J shed 4 bases, and the junction held 6 bases outside the gene matches. Germline-derived CDR1 and CDR2 are MNHEY and SMNVEV (reference sequence). This CDR3 has 14 amino acids. This CDR3 reads CASKQGAGTGELFF. The CDR3 DNA sequence: TGTGCCAGTAAACAGGGGGCAGGCACCGGGGAGCTGTTTTTT.

V and J are TRBV9 and TRBJ2-1; 11 nucleotides agree with TRBD2. In germline, CDR1 is SGDLS, CDR2 YYNGEE. The CDR3 runs to 15 residues. Trimming at V came to 4 bases and at J to 7 bases, leaving 7 bases not matched to a gene. The CDR3 reads CASSFSGRGLNEQFF. The CDR3 DNA follows: TGTGCCAGCAGCTTTAGCGGGAGGGGGCTTAATGAGCAGTTCTTC.

This clone was found once. This chain uses TRBV28 with TRBJ1-5; D not certain. The CDR3 runs 12 residues. Trimming cost V 8 bases and J 4 bases, with 9 bases left between them. Germline CDR1 reads MDHEN; CDR2 reads SYDVKM. The DNA of the CDR3 is TGTGCCAGCTGGGGAGGGAATCAGCCCCAGCATTTT. This sequence encodes CASWGGNQPQHF.

V is TRBV5-1 and J is TRBJ2-5; 14 bases agree with TRBD2. The CDR3 loop spans 17 amino acids. Trimming took 0 bases from V and 4 from J; bases not matched to a gene: 5. The germline V gene encodes CDR1 SGHRS and CDR2 YFSETQ. The CDR3 loop is CASSLGGTSGSLETQYF. DNA for the CDR3: TGCGCCAGCAGCTTGGGGGGGACTAGCGGGAGTTTAGAGACCCAGTACTTC. The full variable domain, with the rest looked up from reference TRBV5-1 and TRBJ2-5, is KAGVTQTPRYLIKTRGQQVTLSCSPISGHRSVSWYQQTPGQGLQFLFEYFSETQRNKGNFPGRFSGRQFSNSRSEMNVSTLELGDSALYLCASSLGGTSGSLETQYFGPGTRLLVL.

The chain joins TRBV5-1 to TRBJ1-1; no clear D. Germline V gene sequence: CDR1 SGHRS, CDR2 YFSETQ. This CDR3 spans 13 amino acids. Trimming removed 6 bases from V and 4 bases from J, with 13 bases in between. The CDR3 nucleotides read TGCGCCAGCACCATGGACGAGGGCACTGAAGCTTTCTTT. It encodes CASTMDEGTEAFF.

Here the CDR3 DNA reads TGTGCCAGCAGCCCGCACAGGGGGGATAGGGAAAAACTGTTTTTT. Protein: CASSPHRGDREKLFF. The V and J genes are TRBV11-2 and TRBJ1-4; TRBD1 aligns across 8 bases. The CDR3 runs 15 residues. The germline CDR1 and CDR2 sequences are SGHAT and FQNNGV. The V segment lost 5 bases and the J segment 8 bases; nucleotides outside the gene matches: 10.

The rearrangement joins TRBV21-1 to TRBJ2-7; the D call in the table, TRBD1, was not verified against the DNA. TRBV21-1 has pseudogene status. The CDR3 is 16 residues long. As DNA, the CDR3 is TGTGCCAGCAGCAAAGAGGGGGAGACAGGGACCTACGAGCAGTACTTC. Protein sequence: CASSKEGETGTYEQYF.

The chain joins TRBV28 to TRBJ2-2; 13 bases line up with TRBD2. Trimming cost V 6 bases and J 8 bases; bases outside gene matches: 6. CDR1 is MDHEN, CDR2 SYDVKM, per germline. The CDR3 covers 15 residues. CDR3 nucleotides: TGTGCCAGCAGCTCCCCGGGACTAGCGGGAGGGGAGCTGTTTTTT. Amino acids: CASSSPGLAGGELFF.

V is TRBV28 and J is TRBJ2-2; the match to TRBD2 covers 11 bases. The germline CDR1 and CDR2 sequences are MDHEN and SYDVKM. CDR3 size: 16 residues. V gave up 6 bases and J gave up 5 bases; unmatched junction bases: 8. The CDR3 nucleotides read TGTGCCAGCAGCATCACTAGCGGGAGCTTAACCGGGGAGCTGTTTTTT. This codes for CASSITSGSLTGELFF.

The CDR3 region is CASSSNRDRNTEAFF. The CDR3 DNA follows: TGTGCCAGCAGTTCCAACCGGGACAGAAACACTGAAGCTTTCTTT. This rearrangement joins TRBV28 to TRBJ1-1; 7 bases are a match to TRBD1. Germline V gene data show CDR1 as MDHEN and CDR2 as SYDVKM. V shed 4 bases and J 2 bases; nucleotides not matched to a gene: 7. This CDR3 is built from 15 residues.

This clone appeared a few times. This chain uses TRBV7-9 with TRBJ2-1; D is uncertain. Germline V CDR1 and CDR2: SEHNR, FQNEAQ (reference sequence). The CDR3 is made up of 15 amino acids. V was shortened by 3 bases and J by 9 bases, with 18 bases between the two germline ends. The CDR3 spells CASSFGGGASGEQFF. The CDR3 nucleotides read TGTGCCAGCAGCTTTGGTGGCGGTGCCTCCGGTGAGCAGTTCTTC.